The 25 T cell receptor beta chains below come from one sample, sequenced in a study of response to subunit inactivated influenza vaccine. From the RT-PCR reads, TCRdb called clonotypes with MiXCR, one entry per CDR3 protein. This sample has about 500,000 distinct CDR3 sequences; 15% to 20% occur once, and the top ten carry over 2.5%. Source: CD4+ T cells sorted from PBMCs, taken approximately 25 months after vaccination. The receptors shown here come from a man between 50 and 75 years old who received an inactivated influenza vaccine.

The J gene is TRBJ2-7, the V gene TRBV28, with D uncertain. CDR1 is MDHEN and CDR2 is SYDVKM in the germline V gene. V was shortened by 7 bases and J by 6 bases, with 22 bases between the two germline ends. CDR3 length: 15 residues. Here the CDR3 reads CASTRRSTPSPEQYF. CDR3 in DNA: TGTGCCAGCACCCGTCGTTCGACACCTTCCCCCGAGCAGTACTTC.

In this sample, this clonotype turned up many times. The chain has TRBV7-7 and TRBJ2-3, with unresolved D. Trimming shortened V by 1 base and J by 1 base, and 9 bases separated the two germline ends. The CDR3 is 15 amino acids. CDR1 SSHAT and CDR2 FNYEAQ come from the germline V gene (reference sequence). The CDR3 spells CASSLGSSRTDTQYF. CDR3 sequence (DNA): TGTGCCAGCAGCTTAGGTTCCAGCCGCACAGATACGCAGTATTTT.

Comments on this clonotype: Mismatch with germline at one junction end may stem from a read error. In DNA form, the CDR3 reads TGTGCCGGCAGCTTAGAGAGCGGGAGGGCGGGGAATGAGCAGTTCTTC. Translation gives CAGSLESGRAGNEQFF. The gene calls are TRBV7-2 and TRBJ2-1; 10 nucleotides line up with TRBD2. This CDR3 has 16 residues. Germline loops: CDR1 SGHTA, CDR2 FQGNSA.

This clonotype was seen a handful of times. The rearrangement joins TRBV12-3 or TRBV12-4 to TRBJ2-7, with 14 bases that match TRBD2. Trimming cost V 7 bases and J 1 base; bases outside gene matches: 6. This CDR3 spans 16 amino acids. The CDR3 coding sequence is TGTGCCAGCACCCGAGGACTAGCGGGGGGATCCTACGAGCAGTACTTC. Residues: CASTRGLAGGSYEQYF.

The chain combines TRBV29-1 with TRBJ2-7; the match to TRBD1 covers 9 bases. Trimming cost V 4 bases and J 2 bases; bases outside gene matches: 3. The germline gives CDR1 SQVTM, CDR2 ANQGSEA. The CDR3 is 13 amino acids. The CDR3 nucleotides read TGCAGCGTTGCGGGACAGGGTACCTACGAGCAGTACTTC. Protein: CSVAGQGTYEQYF.

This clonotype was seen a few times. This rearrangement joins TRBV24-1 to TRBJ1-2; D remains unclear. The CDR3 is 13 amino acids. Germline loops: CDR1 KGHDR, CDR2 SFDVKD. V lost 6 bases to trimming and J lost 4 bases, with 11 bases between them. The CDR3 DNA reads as TGTGCCACCAGTCCCGGACGGACCTATGGCTACACCTTC. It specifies CATSPGRTYGYTF.

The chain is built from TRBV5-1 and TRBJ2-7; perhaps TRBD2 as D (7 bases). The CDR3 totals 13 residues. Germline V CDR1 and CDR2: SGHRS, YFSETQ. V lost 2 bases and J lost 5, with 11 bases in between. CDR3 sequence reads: CASSFGGLNEQYF. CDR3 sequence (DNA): TGCGCCAGCAGCTTCGGGGGGCTGAACGAGCAGTACTTC.

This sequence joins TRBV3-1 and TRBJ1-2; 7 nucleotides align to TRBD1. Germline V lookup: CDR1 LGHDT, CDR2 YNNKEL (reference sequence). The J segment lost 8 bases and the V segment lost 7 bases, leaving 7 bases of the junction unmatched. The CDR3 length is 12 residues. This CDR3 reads CASTQGGRGYTF. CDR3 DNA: TGTGCCAGCACCCAGGGGGGAAGGGGCTACACCTTC.

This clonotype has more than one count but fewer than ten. In DNA, the CDR3 is TGCAGTGCTTCCGGTTCTGGGACTAGCGGGAAAAGCTCCTACAATGAGCAGTTCTTC. Translating gives CSASGSGTSGKSSYNEQFF. The chain links TRBV20-1 to TRBJ2-1, with 13 bases fitting TRBD2. The ends lost 5 bases at V and 0 bases at J; junction bases unmatched: 13. The CDR3 has 19 amino acids. CDR1 is DFQATT, CDR2 SNEGSKA, per germline (reference sequence).

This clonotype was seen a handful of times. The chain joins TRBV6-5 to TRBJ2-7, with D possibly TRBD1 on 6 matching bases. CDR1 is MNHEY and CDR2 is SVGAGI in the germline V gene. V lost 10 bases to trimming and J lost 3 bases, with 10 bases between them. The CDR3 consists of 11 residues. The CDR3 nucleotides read TGTGCCACAGGACAGAACTACGAGCAGTACTTC. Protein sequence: CATGQNYEQYF.

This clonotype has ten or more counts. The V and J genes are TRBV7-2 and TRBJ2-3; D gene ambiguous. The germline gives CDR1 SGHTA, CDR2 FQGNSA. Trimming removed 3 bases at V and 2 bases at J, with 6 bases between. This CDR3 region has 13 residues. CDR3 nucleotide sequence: TGTGCCAGCAGCTTTTCTTTCACAGATACGCAGTATTTT. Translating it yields CASSFSFTDTQYF. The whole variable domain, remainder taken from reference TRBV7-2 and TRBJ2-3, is GAGVSQSPSNKVTEKGKDVELRCDPISGHTALYWYRQSLGQGLEFLIYFQGNSAPDKSGLPSDRFSAERTGGSVSTLTIQRTQQEDSAVYLCASSFSFTDTQYFGPGTRLTVL.

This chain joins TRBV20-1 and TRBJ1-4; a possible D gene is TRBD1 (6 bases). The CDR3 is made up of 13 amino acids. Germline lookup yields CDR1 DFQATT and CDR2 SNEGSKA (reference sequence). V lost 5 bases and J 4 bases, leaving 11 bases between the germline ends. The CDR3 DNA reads TGCAGTGCTGGCCGGGACAATAATGAAAAACTGTTTTTT. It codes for CSAGRDNNEKLFF.

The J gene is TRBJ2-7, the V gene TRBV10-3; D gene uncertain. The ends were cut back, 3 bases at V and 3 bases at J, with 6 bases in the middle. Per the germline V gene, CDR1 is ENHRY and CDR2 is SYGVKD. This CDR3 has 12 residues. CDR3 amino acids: CAISDSNYEQYF. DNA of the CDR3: TGTGCCATCAGTGACTCGAACTACGAGCAGTACTTC.

CDR3 sequence: CASSAGQRTDNEQFF. CDR3 bases: TGTGCCAGCAGCGCGGGACAGCGTACCGACAATGAGCAGTTCTTC. The V and J genes are TRBV9 and TRBJ2-1, with TRBD1 identical over 7 bases. Trimming removed 3 bases from V and 5 bases from J; junction bases left unmatched: 8. The CDR3 sequence is 15 residues long. Germline-derived CDR1 and CDR2 are SGDLS and YYNGEE. Supplemented by reference TRBV9 and TRBJ2-1, the full variable domain reads DSGVTQTPKHLITATGQRVTLRCSPRSGDLSVYWYQQSLDQGLQFLIQYYNGEERAKGNILERFSAQQFPDLHSELNLSSLELGDSALYFCASSAGQRTDNEQFFGPGTRLTVL.

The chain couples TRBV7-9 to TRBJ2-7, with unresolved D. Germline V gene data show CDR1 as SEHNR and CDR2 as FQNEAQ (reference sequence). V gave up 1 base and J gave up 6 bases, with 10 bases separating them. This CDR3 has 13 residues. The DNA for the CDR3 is TGTGCCAGCAGCTTAGAGATGGGCGGCGAGCAGTACTTC. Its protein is CASSLEMGGEQYF. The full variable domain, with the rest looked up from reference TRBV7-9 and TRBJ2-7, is DTGVSQNPRHKITKRGQNVTFRCDPISEHNRLYWYRQTLGQGPEFLTYFQNEAQLEKSRLLSDRFSAERPKGSFSTLEIQRTEQGDSAMYLCASSLEMGGEQYFGPGTRLTVT.

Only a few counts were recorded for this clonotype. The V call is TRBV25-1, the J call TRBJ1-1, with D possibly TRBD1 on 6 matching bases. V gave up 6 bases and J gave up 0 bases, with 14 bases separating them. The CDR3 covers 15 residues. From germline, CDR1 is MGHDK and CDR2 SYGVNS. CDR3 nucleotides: TGTGCCAGCAGGGAGGCACAGGGCATGAACACTGAAGCTTTCTTT. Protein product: CASREAQGMNTEAFF.

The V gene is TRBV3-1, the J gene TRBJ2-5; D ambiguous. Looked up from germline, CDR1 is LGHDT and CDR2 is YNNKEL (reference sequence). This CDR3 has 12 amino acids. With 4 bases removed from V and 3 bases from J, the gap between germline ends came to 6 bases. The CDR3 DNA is TGTGCCAGCAGCCGAGCAGAAGAGACCCAGTACTTC. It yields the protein CASSRAEETQYF.

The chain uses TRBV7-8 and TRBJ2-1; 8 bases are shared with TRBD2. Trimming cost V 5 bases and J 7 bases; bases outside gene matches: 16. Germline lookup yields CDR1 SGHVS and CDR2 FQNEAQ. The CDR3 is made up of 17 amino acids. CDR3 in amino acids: CASSRTDYQRERNEQFF. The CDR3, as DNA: TGTGCCAGCAGCAGAACGGACTACCAGCGGGAGCGGAATGAGCAGTTCTTC.

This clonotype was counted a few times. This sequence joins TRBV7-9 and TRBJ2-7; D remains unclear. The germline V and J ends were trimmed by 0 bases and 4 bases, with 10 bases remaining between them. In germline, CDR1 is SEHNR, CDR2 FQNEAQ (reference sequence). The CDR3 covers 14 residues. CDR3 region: CASSLASPLYEQYF. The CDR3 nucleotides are TGTGCCAGCAGCTTAGCCAGTCCCCTTTACGAGCAGTACTTC.

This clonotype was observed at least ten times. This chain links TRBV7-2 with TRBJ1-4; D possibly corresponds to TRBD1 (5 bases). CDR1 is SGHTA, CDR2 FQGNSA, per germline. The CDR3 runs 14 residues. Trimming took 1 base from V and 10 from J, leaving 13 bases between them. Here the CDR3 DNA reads TGTGCCAGCAGCTTAGATGTCGCAGGGCGAAAACTGTTTTTT. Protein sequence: CASSLDVAGRKLFF.

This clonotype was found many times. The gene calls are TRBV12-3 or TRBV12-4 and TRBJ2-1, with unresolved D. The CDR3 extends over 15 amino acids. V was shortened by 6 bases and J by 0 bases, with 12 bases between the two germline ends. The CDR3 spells CASRGGVSSYNEQFF. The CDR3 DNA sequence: TGTGCCAGCAGGGGTGGCGTTAGCTCCTACAATGAGCAGTTCTTC.

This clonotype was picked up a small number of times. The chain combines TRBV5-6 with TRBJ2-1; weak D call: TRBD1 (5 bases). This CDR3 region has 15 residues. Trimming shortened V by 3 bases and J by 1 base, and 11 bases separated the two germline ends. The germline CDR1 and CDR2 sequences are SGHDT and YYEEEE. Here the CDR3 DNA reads TGTGCCAGCAGCTCGACAGTATATTCCTACAATGAGCAGTTCTTC. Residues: CASSSTVYSYNEQFF.

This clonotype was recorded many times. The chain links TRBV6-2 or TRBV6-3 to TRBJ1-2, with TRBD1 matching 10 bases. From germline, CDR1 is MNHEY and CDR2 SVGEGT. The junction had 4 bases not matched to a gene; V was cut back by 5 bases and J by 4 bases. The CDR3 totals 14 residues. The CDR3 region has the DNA TGTGCCAGCAGTCGGGGACAGGGGAGCTATGGCTACACCTTC. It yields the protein CASSRGQGSYGYTF.

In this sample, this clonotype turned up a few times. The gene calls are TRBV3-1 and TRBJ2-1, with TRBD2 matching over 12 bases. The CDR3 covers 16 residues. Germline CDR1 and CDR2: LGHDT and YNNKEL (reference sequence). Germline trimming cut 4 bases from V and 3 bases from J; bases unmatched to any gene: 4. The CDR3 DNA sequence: TGTGCCAGCAGCCCGAGGACTAGCGGGATCTACAATGAGCAGTTCTTC. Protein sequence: CASSPRTSGIYNEQFF.

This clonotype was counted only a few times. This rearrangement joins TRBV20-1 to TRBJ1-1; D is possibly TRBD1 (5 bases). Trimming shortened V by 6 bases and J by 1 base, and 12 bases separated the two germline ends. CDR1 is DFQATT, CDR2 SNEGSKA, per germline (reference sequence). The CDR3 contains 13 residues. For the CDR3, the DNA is TGCAGTGCGGAGGCCGGGGCGAACACTGAAGCTTTCTTT. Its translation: CSAEAGANTEAFF.